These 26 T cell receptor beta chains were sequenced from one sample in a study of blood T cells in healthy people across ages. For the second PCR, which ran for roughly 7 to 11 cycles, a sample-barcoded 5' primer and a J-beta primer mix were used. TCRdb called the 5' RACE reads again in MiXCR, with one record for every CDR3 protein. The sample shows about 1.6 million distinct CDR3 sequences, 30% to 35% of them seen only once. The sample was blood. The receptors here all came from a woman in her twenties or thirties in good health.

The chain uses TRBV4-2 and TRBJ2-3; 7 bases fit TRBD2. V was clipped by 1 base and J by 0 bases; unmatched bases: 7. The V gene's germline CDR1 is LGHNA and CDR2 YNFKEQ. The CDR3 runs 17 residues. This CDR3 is CASSQGASGDSTDTQYF. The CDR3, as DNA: TGTGCCAGCAGCCAAGGGGCCAGCGGGGATAGCACAGATACGCAGTATTTT.

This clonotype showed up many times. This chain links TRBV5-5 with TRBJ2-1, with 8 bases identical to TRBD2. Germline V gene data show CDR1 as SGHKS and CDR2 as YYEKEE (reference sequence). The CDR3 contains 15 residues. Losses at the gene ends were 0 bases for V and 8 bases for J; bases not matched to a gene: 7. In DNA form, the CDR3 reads TGTGCCAGCAGCTTGGGACGGGGGGGCATCGATGAGCAGTTCTTC. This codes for CASSLGRGGIDEQFF.

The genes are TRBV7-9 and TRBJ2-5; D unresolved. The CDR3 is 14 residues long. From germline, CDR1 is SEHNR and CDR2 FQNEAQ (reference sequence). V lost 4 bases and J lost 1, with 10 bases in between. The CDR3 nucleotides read TGTGCCAGCAGCTCCCTGTCTACCCAAGAGACCCAGTACTTC. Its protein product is CASSSLSTQETQYF.

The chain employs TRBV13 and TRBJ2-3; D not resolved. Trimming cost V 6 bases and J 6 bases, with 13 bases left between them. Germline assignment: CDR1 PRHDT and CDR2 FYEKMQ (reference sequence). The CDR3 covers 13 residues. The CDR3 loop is CASSQRSRDTQYF. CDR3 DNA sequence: TGTGCCAGCAGTCAAAGATCTCGGGATACGCAGTATTTT.

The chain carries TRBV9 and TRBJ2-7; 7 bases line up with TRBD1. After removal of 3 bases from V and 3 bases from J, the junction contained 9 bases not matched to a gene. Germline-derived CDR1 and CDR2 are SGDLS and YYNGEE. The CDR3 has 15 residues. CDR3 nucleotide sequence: TGTGCCAGCAGCGAATACCGGGACAGCTACTACGAGCAGTACTTC. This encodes CASSEYRDSYYEQYF.

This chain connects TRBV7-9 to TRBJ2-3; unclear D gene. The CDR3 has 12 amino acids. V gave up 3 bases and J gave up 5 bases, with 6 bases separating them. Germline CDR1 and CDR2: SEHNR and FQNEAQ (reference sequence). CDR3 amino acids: CASSLYQDTQYF. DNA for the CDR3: TGTGCCAGCAGCTTGTACCAAGATACGCAGTATTTT.

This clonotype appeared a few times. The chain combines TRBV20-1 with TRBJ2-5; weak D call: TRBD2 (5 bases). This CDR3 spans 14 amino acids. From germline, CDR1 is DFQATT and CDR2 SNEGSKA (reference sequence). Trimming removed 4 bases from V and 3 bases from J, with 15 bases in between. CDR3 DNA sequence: TGCAGTGCTATTAACGTTCCGGGGAAAGAGACCCAGTACTTC. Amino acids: CSAINVPGKETQYF.

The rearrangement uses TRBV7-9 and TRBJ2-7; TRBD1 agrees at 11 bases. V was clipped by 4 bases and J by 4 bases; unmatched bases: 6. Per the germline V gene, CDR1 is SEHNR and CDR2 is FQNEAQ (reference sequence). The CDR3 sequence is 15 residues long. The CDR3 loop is CASSSGQGAVYEQYF. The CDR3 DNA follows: TGTGCCAGCAGCTCCGGACAGGGGGCAGTTTACGAGCAGTACTTC.

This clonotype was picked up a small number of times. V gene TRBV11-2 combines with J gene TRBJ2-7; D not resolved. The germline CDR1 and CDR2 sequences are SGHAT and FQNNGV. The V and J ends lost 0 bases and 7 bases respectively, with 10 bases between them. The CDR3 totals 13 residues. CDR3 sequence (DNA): TGTGCCAGCAGCTTAGATCTAACGGGTGAGCAGTACTTC. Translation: CASSLDLTGEQYF.

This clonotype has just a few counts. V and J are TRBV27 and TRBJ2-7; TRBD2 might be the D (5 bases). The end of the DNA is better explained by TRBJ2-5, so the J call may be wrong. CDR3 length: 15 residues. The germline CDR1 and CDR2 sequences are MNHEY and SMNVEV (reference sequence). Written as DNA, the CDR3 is TGTGCCAGCAGTTTTCGGGATTACCCTGGAGAGACCCAGTACTTC. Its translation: CASSFRDYPGETQYF.

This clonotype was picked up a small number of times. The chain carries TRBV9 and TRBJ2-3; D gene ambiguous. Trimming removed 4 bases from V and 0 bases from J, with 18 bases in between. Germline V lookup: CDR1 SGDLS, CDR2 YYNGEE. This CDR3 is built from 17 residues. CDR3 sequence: CASSLLGSGSSTDTQYF. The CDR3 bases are TGTGCCAGCAGCCTCCTAGGGTCTGGGTCTAGCACAGATACGCAGTATTTT. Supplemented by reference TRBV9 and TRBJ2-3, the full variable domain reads DSGVTQTPKHLITATGQRVTLRCSPRSGDLSVYWYQQSLDQGLQFLIQYYNGEERAKGNILERFSAQQFPDLHSELNLSSLELGDSALYFCASSLLGSGSSTDTQYFGPGTRLTVL.

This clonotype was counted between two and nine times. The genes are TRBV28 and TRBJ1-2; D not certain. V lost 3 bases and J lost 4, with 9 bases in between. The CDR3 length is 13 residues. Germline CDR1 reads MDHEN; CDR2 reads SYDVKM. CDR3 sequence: CASSFGWGYGYTF. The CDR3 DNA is TGTGCCAGCAGTTTTGGCTGGGGCTATGGCTACACCTTC.

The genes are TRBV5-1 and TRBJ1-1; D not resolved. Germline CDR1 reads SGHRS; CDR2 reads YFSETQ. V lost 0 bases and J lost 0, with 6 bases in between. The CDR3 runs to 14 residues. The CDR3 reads CASSLAQLNTEAFF. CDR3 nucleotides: TGCGCCAGCAGCTTGGCGCAGTTGAACACTGAAGCTTTCTTT.

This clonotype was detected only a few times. CDR3 sequence: CASSVGDQGRGQHQYF. The CDR3 nucleotides read TGTGCCAGTTCCGTGGGCGACCAAGGTAGGGGTCAGCATCAGTACTTC. V and J are TRBV5-5 and TRBJ2-5, with D perhaps matching TRBD1 (5 bases). Germline V gene sequence: CDR1 SGHKS, CDR2 YYEKEE (reference sequence). The CDR3 extends over 16 amino acids. The V gene lost 8 bases and the J gene lost 11 bases, with 31 bases spanning the gap.

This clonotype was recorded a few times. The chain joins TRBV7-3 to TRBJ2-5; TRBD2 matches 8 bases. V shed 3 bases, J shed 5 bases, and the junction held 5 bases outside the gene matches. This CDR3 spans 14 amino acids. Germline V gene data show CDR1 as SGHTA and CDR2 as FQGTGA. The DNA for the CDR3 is TGTGCCAGCAGCTTCGGGGGGGCCGTGGAGACCCAGTACTTC. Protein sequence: CASSFGGAVETQYF.

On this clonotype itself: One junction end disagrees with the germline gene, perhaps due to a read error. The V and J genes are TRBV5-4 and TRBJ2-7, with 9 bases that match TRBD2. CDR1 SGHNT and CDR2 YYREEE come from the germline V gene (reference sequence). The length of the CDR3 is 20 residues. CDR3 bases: TGTGCCAGCAGTTCTGCGACTAGCGGCCTTTGGAGGGTCCGCTCCTACGAGCAGTACTTT. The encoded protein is CASSSATSGLWRVRSYEQYF.

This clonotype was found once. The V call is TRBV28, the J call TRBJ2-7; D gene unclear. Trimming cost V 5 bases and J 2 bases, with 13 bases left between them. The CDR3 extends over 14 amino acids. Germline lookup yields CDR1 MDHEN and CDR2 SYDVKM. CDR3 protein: CASSLPSSAYEQYF. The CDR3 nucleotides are TGTGCCAGCAGTCTCCCCAGCAGTGCCTACGAGCAGTACTTC. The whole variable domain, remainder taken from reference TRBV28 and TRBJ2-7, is DVKVTQSSRYLVKRTGEKVFLECVQDMDHENMFWYRQDPGLGLRLIYFSYDVKMKEKGDIPEGYSVSREKKERFSLILESASTNQTSMYLCASSLPSSAYEQYFGPGTRLTVT.

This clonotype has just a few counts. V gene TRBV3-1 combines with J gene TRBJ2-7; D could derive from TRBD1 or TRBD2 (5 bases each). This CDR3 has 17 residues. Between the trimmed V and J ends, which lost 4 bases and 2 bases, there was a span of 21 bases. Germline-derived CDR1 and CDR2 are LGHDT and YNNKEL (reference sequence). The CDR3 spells CASSPGTGSFITYEQYF. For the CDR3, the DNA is TGTGCCAGCAGCCCTGGGACGGGGAGTTTCATCACCTACGAGCAGTACTTC.

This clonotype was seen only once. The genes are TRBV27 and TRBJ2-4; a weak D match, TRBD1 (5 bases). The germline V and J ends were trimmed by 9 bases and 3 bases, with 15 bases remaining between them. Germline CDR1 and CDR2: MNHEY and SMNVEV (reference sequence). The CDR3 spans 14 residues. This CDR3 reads CASSPGHLKNIQYF. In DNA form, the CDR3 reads TGTGCCAGTAGTCCCGGACACCTCAAAAACATTCAGTACTTC.

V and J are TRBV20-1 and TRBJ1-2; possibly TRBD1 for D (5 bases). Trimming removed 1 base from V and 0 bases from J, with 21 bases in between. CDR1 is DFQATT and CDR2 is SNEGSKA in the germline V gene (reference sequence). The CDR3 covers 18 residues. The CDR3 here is CSARAPGPGGVANYGYTF. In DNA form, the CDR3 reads TGCAGTGCTAGAGCTCCGGGACCTGGGGGTGTAGCTAACTATGGCTACACCTTC.

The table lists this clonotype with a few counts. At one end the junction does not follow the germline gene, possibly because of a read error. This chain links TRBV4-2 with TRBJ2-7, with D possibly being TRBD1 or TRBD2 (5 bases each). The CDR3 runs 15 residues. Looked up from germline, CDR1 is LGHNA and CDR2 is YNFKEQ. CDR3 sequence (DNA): TGTGCCAGCAGCCAACTTCCTCAGGGAGCCTACGACCAGTACTTC. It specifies CASSQLPQGAYDQYF.

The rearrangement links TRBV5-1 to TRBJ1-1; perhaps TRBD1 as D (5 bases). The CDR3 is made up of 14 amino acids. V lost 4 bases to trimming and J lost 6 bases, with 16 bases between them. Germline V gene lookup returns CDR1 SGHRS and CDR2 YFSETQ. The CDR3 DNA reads TGCGCCAGCAGCCCGGCGGGAGGGGTCGCTGAAGCTTTCTTT. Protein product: CASSPAGGVAEAFF.

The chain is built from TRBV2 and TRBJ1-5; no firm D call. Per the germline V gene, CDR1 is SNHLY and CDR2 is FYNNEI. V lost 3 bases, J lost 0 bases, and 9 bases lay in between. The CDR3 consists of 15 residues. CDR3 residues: CASSDQSSSNQPQHF. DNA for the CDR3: TGTGCCAGCAGTGACCAGAGCAGTAGCAATCAGCCCCAGCATTTT.

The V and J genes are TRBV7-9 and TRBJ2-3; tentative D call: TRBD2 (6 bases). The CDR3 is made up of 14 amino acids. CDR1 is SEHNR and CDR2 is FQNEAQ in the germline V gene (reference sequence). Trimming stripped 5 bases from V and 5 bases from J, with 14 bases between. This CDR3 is CASSPKGRGDTQYF. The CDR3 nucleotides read TGTGCCAGCAGCCCCAAAGGGCGGGGAGATACGCAGTATTTT.

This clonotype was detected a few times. This chain's CDR3 is CASSSPQYEQYF. CDR3 coding DNA: TGTGCCAGCAGTTCCCCCCAATACGAGCAGTACTTC. The chain recombines TRBV27 with TRBJ2-7, with unresolved D. The CDR3 sequence is 12 residues long. V was cut by 4 bases and J by 4 bases, with 8 bases left in between. The germline V gene has CDR1 MNHEY and CDR2 SMNVEV (reference sequence).

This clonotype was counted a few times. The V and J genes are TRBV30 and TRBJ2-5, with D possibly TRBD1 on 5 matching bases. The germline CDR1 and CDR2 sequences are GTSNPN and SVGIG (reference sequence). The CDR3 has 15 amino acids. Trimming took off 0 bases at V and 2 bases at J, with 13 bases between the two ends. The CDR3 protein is CAWSVPKGVQETQYF. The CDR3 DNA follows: TGTGCCTGGAGTGTACCGAAAGGGGTTCAAGAGACCCAGTACTTC.